The 15 T cell receptor beta chains listed next were all sequenced from one sample in a study of CD8 T cells in Susac syndrome (dated by TCRdb to between 2017 and 2020). Library creation used the immunoSEQ multiplex PCR assay. RNA was extracted using the RNeasy kit, and about 0.45 to 1 ug of the RNA was reverse transcribed with random hexamers. Using fastp trimming at Q25 and MiXCR clonotype assembly, TCRdb reanalyzed the public sequencing data and kept in-frame beta chains. Merged by CDR3 protein, the rows form single entries marked with the most common genes and DNA. Present in this sample are 150,000 to 190,000 distinct CDR3 sequences, roughly 96% of which were seen just once. Around 0.15% of the sample belongs to the ten largest clones. Sample: CD4+ T cells from PBMCs. The receptors here all came from a human donor with Susac syndrome.

The V call is TRBV27, the J call TRBJ2-3; D ambiguous. With 3 bases removed from V and 1 base from J, the gap between germline ends came to 5 bases. CDR1 is MNHEY, CDR2 SMNVEV, per germline (reference sequence). CDR3 length equals 13 residues. This CDR3 reads CASSFRGTDTQYF. The CDR3 DNA is TGTGCCAGCAGTTTTCGGGGCACAGATACGCAGTATTTT.

This chain connects TRBV7-9 to TRBJ2-1; D is possibly TRBD2 (6 bases). The germline V and J ends were trimmed by 1 base and 0 bases, with 10 bases remaining between them. The CDR3 has 16 residues. The germline CDR1 and CDR2 sequences are SEHNR and FQNEAQ (reference sequence). The CDR3 region is CASSLGSGSSYNEQFF. For the CDR3, the DNA is TGTGCCAGCAGCTTAGGATCCGGGAGCTCCTACAATGAGCAGTTCTTC.

This rearrangement joins TRBV9 to TRBJ2-7, with 9 bases matching TRBD1. Germline lookup yields CDR1 SGDLS and CDR2 YYNGEE. The CDR3 totals 15 residues. The trim removed 0 bases at V and 4 bases at J, leaving 5 bases unmatched. CDR3 region: CASSVGDRVLYEQYF. The CDR3 DNA reads TGTGCCAGCAGCGTAGGGGACAGGGTATTGTACGAGCAGTACTTC.

J is TRBJ2-4 and V is TRBV5-1, with D possibly TRBD1 on 6 matching bases. The CDR3 contains 16 residues. With 4 bases removed from V and 0 bases from J, the gap between germline ends came to 14 bases. CDR1 is SGHRS, CDR2 YFSETQ, per germline. Here the CDR3 DNA reads TGCGCCAGCAGCGGAAACCGGGACACAGCCAAAAACATTCAGTACTTC. Translated: CASSGNRDTAKNIQYF.

This chain uses TRBV9 with TRBJ2-5, with a tentative D call TRBD2 (6 bases). Per the germline V gene, CDR1 is SGDLS and CDR2 is YYNGEE. The CDR3 has 14 amino acids. The ends were cut back, 4 bases at V and 4 bases at J, with 14 bases in the middle. The CDR3 DNA sequence: TGTGCCAGCAGCTACACCGGGAGCGGAGAGACCCAGTACTTC. It yields the protein CASSYTGSGETQYF.

The chain recombines TRBV20-1 with TRBJ2-3; D gene unclear. The V and J ends lost 2 bases and 3 bases respectively, with 9 bases between them. Germline assignment: CDR1 DFQATT and CDR2 SNEGSKA (reference sequence). CDR3 length: 13 residues. The CDR3 here is CSARIPSTDTQYF. The DNA for the CDR3 is TGCAGTGCTAGAATCCCGAGTACAGATACGCAGTATTTT.

The rearrangement links TRBV4-1 to TRBJ1-1, with TRBD1 identical over 7 bases. CDR1 MGHRA and CDR2 YSYEKL come from the germline V gene. Losses at the gene ends were 1 base for V and 0 bases for J; bases not matched to a gene: 11. The CDR3 covers 18 residues. CDR3 in amino acids: CASSQVQGPLPLNTEAFF. The CDR3 nucleotides are TGCGCCAGCAGCCAAGTACAGGGGCCTTTACCTTTGAACACTGAAGCTTTCTTT.

The V gene is TRBV9, the J gene TRBJ2-5; D is ambiguous. V was clipped by 0 bases and J by 7 bases, with 13 bases between them. The V gene's germline CDR1 is SGDLS and CDR2 YYNGEE. The CDR3 extends over 14 amino acids. The CDR3, as DNA: TGTGCCAGCAGCGTAGTAACCCAAGGTGGGACCCAGTACTTC. This codes for CASSVVTQGGTQYF.

This chain links TRBV29-1 with TRBJ2-3; the match to TRBD1 covers 8 bases. This CDR3 is 14 amino acids long. Germline lookup yields CDR1 SQVTM and CDR2 ANQGSEA. V was clipped by 8 bases and J by 2 bases; unmatched bases: 9. The CDR3 reads CSTKGQVNTDTQYF. DNA of the CDR3: TGCAGCACCAAGGGACAGGTGAACACAGATACGCAGTATTTT.

V gene TRBV25-1 combines with J gene TRBJ2-7; 8 bases are shared with TRBD1. Trimming at V came to 4 bases and at J to 3 bases, leaving 11 bases not matched to a gene. The CDR3 totals 16 residues. Germline CDR1 MGHDK, CDR2 SYGVNS. The CDR3 coding sequence is TGTGCCAGCAGTGGAACCAAACAGGGGGGAAACTACGAGCAGTACTTC. It specifies CASSGTKQGGNYEQYF.

The gene calls are TRBV5-1 and TRBJ1-6; D is perhaps TRBD1 (5 bases). Trimming took off 0 bases at V and 14 bases at J, with 12 bases between the two ends. From germline, CDR1 is SGHRS and CDR2 YFSETQ. The CDR3 has 13 amino acids. The CDR3 DNA follows: TGCGCCAGCAGCTTGGGGTCTGAAGGGGCCCTCCACTTT. Encoded protein: CASSLGSEGALHF.

The rearrangement uses TRBV4-3 and TRBJ2-3; 9 bases match TRBD2. CDR3 length: 15 amino acids. V lost 1 base to trimming and J lost 5 bases; unmatched junction nucleotides: 4. Per the germline V gene, CDR1 is LGHNA and CDR2 is YSLEER. CDR3 protein: CASSQARGGQDTQYF. In DNA form, the CDR3 reads TGCGCCAGCAGCCAAGCGCGGGGGGGCCAAGATACGCAGTATTTT.

The J gene is TRBJ1-1, the V gene TRBV5-1; 10 positions agree with TRBD1. This CDR3 has 17 amino acids. CDR1 SGHRS and CDR2 YFSETQ come from the germline V gene. V trimming: 4 bases; J trimming: 0 bases; junction bases outside the gene matches: 9. CDR3 DNA: TGCGCCAGCAGCCCAGTCCCGGGACAGGGGCTGAACACTGAAGCTTTCTTT. It encodes CASSPVPGQGLNTEAFF.

This CDR3 is CASSLKPTNTYEQYF. CDR3 DNA: TGTGCCAGCAGCTTGAAGCCTACGAATACCTACGAGCAGTACTTC. The chain uses TRBV5-4 and TRBJ2-7, with D uncertain. Germline V gene sequence: CDR1 SGHNT, CDR2 YYREEE (reference sequence). Trimming took 1 base from V and 2 from J, leaving 13 bases between them. The CDR3 covers 15 residues.

The V call is TRBV10-3, the J call TRBJ2-1; TRBD1 is a possible D gene (5 bases). The V end lost 5 bases, the J end lost 6 bases, and 17 bases lay between the germline ends. In germline, CDR1 is ENHRY, CDR2 SYGVKD. CDR3 length: 15 amino acids. CDR3 residues: CAISPGHLSANEQFF. The CDR3 DNA reads TGTGCCATCAGTCCAGGACACCTCTCCGCCAATGAGCAGTTCTTC.